These T cell receptor beta chains were read from a single sample in a study of regulatory T cells in long-lasting Graves disease. TCRdb ran MiXCR on the multiplex PCR reads and lists one entry per CDR3 protein. The table has 620,000 or so distinct CDR3 sequences, 15% to 20% seen once. Another study also made use of these data, one on T cells in Graves' hyperthyroidism and ophthalmopathy.

The specimen was peripheral blood mononuclear cells (PBMCs), collected at new diagnosis, from a patient treated with antithyroid drugs. The receptor source for this set is a woman in her 30s with Graves disease. Both conserved end residues are part of each CDR3. Each record gives: J gene, D gene, clone size, V gene, CDR3 protein, CDR3 DNA. D genes are given only for firm matches. Clone size is given for some rows only: seen once, a few or many times, or a class if the clone is expanded.

J gene: TRBJ2-7; D gene: .; clone size: many; V gene: TRBV6-1; CDR3 protein: CASDRGREIPSYEQYF; CDR3 DNA: TGTGCCAGCGACCGGGGCAGGGAAATTCCCTCCTACGAGCAGTACTTC
J gene: TRBJ2-3; D gene: TRBD2; clone size: many; V gene: TRBV7-8; CDR3 protein: CASSSGLAGVWDTQYF; CDR3 DNA: TGTGCCAGCAGCTCCGGACTAGCGGGAGTCTGGGATACGCAGTATTTT
J gene: TRBJ2-6; D gene: .; clone size: few; V gene: TRBV2; CDR3 protein: CASSEGRNSGANVLTF; CDR3 DNA: TGTGCCAGCAGTGAAGGGAGGAACTCTGGGGCCAACGTCCTGACTTTC
J gene: TRBJ2-1; D gene: TRBD2; clone size: many; V gene: TRBV6-1; CDR3 protein: CASSELAGGPILDEQFF; CDR3 DNA: TGTGCCAGCAGTGAACTAGCGGGAGGGCCGATTTTGGATGAGCAGTTCTTC
J gene: TRBJ2-3; D gene: TRBD1; clone size: .; V gene: TRBV7-8; CDR3 protein: CASSSPTGGMVLTDTQYF; CDR3 DNA: TGTGCCAGCAGCAGCCCGACAGGGGGAATGGTCCTCACAGATACGCAGTATTTT
J gene: TRBJ1-1; D gene: TRBD1; clone size: .; V gene: TRBV7-8; CDR3 protein: CASSLIYRQGSLGSAFF; CDR3 DNA: TGTGCCAGCAGCTTAATCTACCGACAGGGGTCTTTGGGGTCGGCTTTCTTT
J gene: TRBJ2-3; D gene: .; clone size: many; V gene: TRBV7-3; CDR3 protein: CASSLMAGSPDTQYF; CDR3 DNA: TGTGCCAGCAGCTTAATGGCAGGGAGCCCAGATACGCAGTATTTT
J gene: TRBJ2-3; D gene: TRBD2; clone size: many; V gene: TRBV7-3; CDR3 protein: CASSPRGSGSIKDTQYF; CDR3 DNA: TGTGCCAGCAGTCCCCGGGGGAGCGGGAGTATCAAGGATACGCAGTATTTT
J gene: TRBJ2-3; D gene: .; clone size: many; V gene: TRBV28; CDR3 protein: CASSPLEAQYF; CDR3 DNA: TGTGCCAGCAGCCCCCTAGAAGCGCAGTATTTT
J gene: TRBJ2-7; D gene: .; clone size: many; V gene: TRBV28; CDR3 protein: CASFPRAGSIYEQYF; CDR3 DNA: TGTGCCAGCTTCCCTAGGGCGGGATCAATCTACGAGCAGTACTTC
J gene: TRBJ2-2; D gene: TRBD1; clone size: many; V gene: TRBV24-1; CDR3 protein: CATSDPKGTGGRTGELFF; CDR3 DNA: TGTGCCACCAGTGATCCGAAGGGGACAGGGGGCCGGACCGGGGAGCTGTTTTTT
J gene: TRBJ1-5; D gene: TRBD1; clone size: .; V gene: TRBV28; CDR3 protein: CASSTGTARLSQHF; CDR3 DNA: TGTGCCAGCAGCACCGGGACAGCCAGATTGTCCCAGCATTTT
J gene: TRBJ2-7; D gene: TRBD1; clone size: many; V gene: TRBV10-3; CDR3 protein: CAISVDRGSYEQYF; CDR3 DNA: TGTGCCATCAGTGTGGACAGGGGCTCCTACGAGCAGTACTTC
J gene: TRBJ1-2; D gene: .; clone size: many; V gene: TRBV3-1; CDR3 protein: CASSQARGLGYGYTF; CDR3 DNA: TGTGCCAGCAGCCAAGCAAGAGGATTGGGCTATGGCTACACCTTC
J gene: TRBJ1-5; D gene: .; clone size: few; V gene: TRBV28; CDR3 protein: CASRHGGATYSNQPQHF; CDR3 DNA: TGTGCCAGCAGGCACGGGGGGGCAACCTATAGCAATCAGCCCCAGCATTTT
J gene: TRBJ2-1; D gene: .; clone size: many; V gene: TRBV27; CDR3 protein: CASGDLAVFKAWDEQFF; CDR3 DNA: TGTGCCAGCGGAGACCTTGCGGTCTTTAAGGCGTGGGATGAGCAGTTCTTC
J gene: TRBJ2-6; D gene: TRBD1; clone size: .; V gene: TRBV29-1; CDR3 protein: CSAGDRGPGANVLTF; CDR3 DNA: TGCAGCGCTGGGGACAGGGGTCCCGGGGCCAACGTCCTGACTTTC
J gene: TRBJ1-1; D gene: .; clone size: few; V gene: TRBV18; CDR3 protein: CASSPSVLNTEAFF; CDR3 DNA: TGTGCCAGCTCACCCTCGGTCCTGAACACTGAAGCTTTCTTT
J gene: TRBJ1-2; D gene: TRBD1; clone size: few; V gene: TRBV10-2; CDR3 protein: CASGRTGGAGYGYTF; CDR3 DNA: TGCGCCAGCGGTAGGACAGGGGGCGCGGGGTATGGCTACACCTTC
J gene: TRBJ2-3; D gene: .; clone size: few; V gene: TRBV7-9; CDR3 protein: CASSPPGLGTDTQYF; CDR3 DNA: TGTGCCAGCAGCCCGCCGGGACTGGGCACAGATACGCAGTATTTT
J gene: TRBJ2-1; D gene: .; clone size: .; V gene: TRBV7-2; CDR3 protein: CASSRHGSSYNEQFF; CDR3 DNA: TGTGCCAGCAGCCGCCATGGGAGCTCCTACAATGAGCAGTTCTTC
J gene: TRBJ2-3; D gene: TRBD2; clone size: few; V gene: TRBV5-1; CDR3 protein: CASSSTTGTRSDTQYF; CDR3 DNA: TGCGCCAGCAGCTCGACGACCGGGACTAGGTCAGATACGCAGTATTTT
J gene: TRBJ1-3; D gene: .; clone size: few; V gene: TRBV3-1; CDR3 protein: CASSQGLNRFSGNTIYF; CDR3 DNA: TGTGCCAGCAGCCAAGGCCTAAACAGATTCTCTGGAAACACCATATATTTT
J gene: TRBJ1-2; D gene: .; clone size: many; V gene: TRBV2; CDR3 protein: CASRKQGFVDGYTF; CDR3 DNA: TGTGCCAGCAGGAAACAGGGATTCGTTGATGGCTACACCTTC
J gene: TRBJ1-1; D gene: .; clone size: few; V gene: TRBV19; CDR3 protein: CASSIDLIAGYTEAFF; CDR3 DNA: TGTGCCAGTAGTATAGATCTAATTGCGGGGTACACTGAAGCTTTCTTT
J gene: TRBJ1-1; D gene: .; clone size: many; V gene: TRBV29-1; CDR3 protein: CSAVWANTEAFF; CDR3 DNA: TGCAGCGCCGTGTGGGCGAACACTGAAGCTTTCTTT
J gene: TRBJ2-1; D gene: TRBD2; clone size: many; V gene: TRBV7-9; CDR3 protein: CASSFSGRGNEQFF; CDR3 DNA: TGTGCCAGCAGCTTTAGCGGGAGGGGCAATGAGCAGTTCTTC
J gene: TRBJ2-1; D gene: .; clone size: .; V gene: TRBV5-1; CDR3 protein: CASSGGDSPVDEQFF; CDR3 DNA: TGCGCCAGCAGCGGAGGGGACTCGCCAGTTGATGAGCAGTTCTTC
J gene: TRBJ1-1; D gene: .; clone size: .; V gene: TRBV4-2; CDR3 protein: CASSQDTRRGAFF; CDR3 DNA: TGTGCCAGCAGCCAAGATACCAGGCGGGGAGCTTTCTTT
J gene: TRBJ1-4; D gene: TRBD1; clone size: .; V gene: TRBV7-8; CDR3 protein: CATKGRGGYNEKLFF; CDR3 DNA: TGTGCCACAAAGGGCAGGGGGGGTTATAATGAAAAACTGTTTTTT
J gene: TRBJ2-5; D gene: .; clone size: many; V gene: TRBV4-1; CDR3 protein: CASSPPSQGETQYF; CDR3 DNA: TGCGCCAGCAGCCCCCCTTCTCAGGGAGAGACCCAGTACTTC
J gene: TRBJ2-4; D gene: .; clone size: few; V gene: TRBV3-1; CDR3 protein: CASSQVLGFSVAKNIQYF; CDR3 DNA: TGTGCCAGCAGCCAAGTATTAGGGTTTAGCGTAGCCAAAAACATTCAGTACTTC
J gene: TRBJ1-3; D gene: .; clone size: few; V gene: TRBV28; CDR3 protein: CASSPTWSSGNTIYF; CDR3 DNA: TGTGCCAGCAGTCCGACATGGAGCTCTGGAAACACCATATATTTT
J gene: TRBJ1-2; D gene: .; clone size: many; V gene: TRBV15; CDR3 protein: CATSREVGLRTNYGYTF; CDR3 DNA: TGTGCCACCAGCAGAGAGGTTGGGCTAAGGACCAACTATGGCTACACCTTC
J gene: TRBJ2-3; D gene: .; clone size: .; V gene: TRBV7-2; CDR3 protein: CASSLGGDGAYF; CDR3 DNA: TGTGCCAGCAGCTTAGGTGGGGACGGGGCTTATTTT
J gene: TRBJ1-1; D gene: .; clone size: many; V gene: TRBV12-3/TRBV12-4; CDR3 protein: CASSLQGLANTEAFF; CDR3 DNA: TGTGCCAGCAGTTTACAGGGCTTGGCGAACACTGAAGCTTTCTTT
J gene: TRBJ1-5; D gene: TRBD1; clone size: .; V gene: TRBV18; CDR3 protein: CASSLGQGRGNQPQHF; CDR3 DNA: TGTGCCAGCTCCCTCGGACAGGGAAGAGGGAATCAGCCCCAGCATTTT
J gene: TRBJ2-1; D gene: TRBD2; clone size: once; V gene: TRBV7-2; CDR3 protein: CASSSTSGGVGFNEQFF; CDR3 DNA: TGTGCCAGCAGCTCGACTAGCGGGGGGGTTGGGTTCAATGAGCAGTTCTTC